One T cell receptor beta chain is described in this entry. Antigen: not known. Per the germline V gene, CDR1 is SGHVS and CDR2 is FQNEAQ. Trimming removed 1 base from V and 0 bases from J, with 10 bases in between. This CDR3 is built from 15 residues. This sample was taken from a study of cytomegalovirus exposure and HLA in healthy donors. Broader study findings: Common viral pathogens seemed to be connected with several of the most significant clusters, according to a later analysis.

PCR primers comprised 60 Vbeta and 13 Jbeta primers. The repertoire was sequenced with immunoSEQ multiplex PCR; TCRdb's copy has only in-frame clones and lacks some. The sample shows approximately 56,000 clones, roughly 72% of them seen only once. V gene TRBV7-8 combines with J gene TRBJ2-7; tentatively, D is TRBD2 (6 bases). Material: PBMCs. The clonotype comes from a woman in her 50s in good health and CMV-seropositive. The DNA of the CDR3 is TGTGCCAGCAGCTTAGGGCGGGGCGCCTCCTACGAGCAGTACTTC. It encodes CASSLGRGASYEQYF.